This is a list of T cell receptor beta chains from one sample in a study of cytomegalovirus exposure and HLA in healthy donors. Libraries were prepared by immunoSEQ multiplex PCR; TCRdb keeps only in-frame clonotypes and omits some of them. The table lists about 92,000 clones, approximately 71% of them singletons. Sequenced: PBMCs. Source of these receptors: a man aged 45-65 years in good health and CMV-seronegative. The CDR3 runs from the conserved cysteine through the conserved F or W. The D gene is left open where the match is weak. Size values are once, few and many counts, or a class for expanded clones, and some rows have none.

>TRBJ1-4|-|-|14|TRBV2
TGTGCCAGCAGTGGAACGGGGTTAATTGAAAAACTGTTTTTT
CASSGTGLIEKLFF
>TRBJ2-7|-|-|12|TRBV2
TGTGCCAGCAGTGAAGGGCAGTACGAGCAGTACTTC
CASSEGQYEQYF
>TRBJ2-1|few|TRBD2|16|TRBV6-5
TGTGCCAGCAGTTCGCCGACTAGCCGAAATTACAATGAGCAGTTCTTC
CASSSPTSRNYNEQFF
>TRBJ1-2|-|TRBD1|16|TRBV4-2
TGTGCCAGCAGCCAAACAGGGGGCGCGGGAAACTATGGCTACACCTTC
CASSQTGGAGNYGYTF
>TRBJ2-1|-|-|12|TRBV12-5
TGTGCTAGTGGTTTGGTACTTGGTGAGCAGTTCTTC
CASGLVLGEQFF
>TRBJ2-5|-|-|12|TRBV5-5
TGTGCCAGCAGCTGGGGACTTGAGACCCAGTACTTC
CASSWGLETQYF
>TRBJ1-4|few|-|15|TRBV10-3
TGTGCCATCAGTCCGTATGGGCAGGGAAACGAAAAACTGTTTTTT
CAISPYGQGNEKLFF
>TRBJ1-2|-|TRBD1|14|TRBV29-1
TGCAGCGTTGAGCGACAGGGGGATAACTATGGCTACACCTTC
CSVERQGDNYGYTF
>TRBJ1-4|-|-|14|TRBV6-1
TGTGCCAGCAGCCGGACATCAACTAATGAAAAACTGTTTTTT
CASSRTSTNEKLFF
>TRBJ2-5|-|TRBD2|16|TRBV28
TGTGCCAGCAAAACAGCGGGGGGACTAGATGTTGAGACCCAGTACTTC
CASKTAGGLDVETQYF
>TRBJ1-1|-|-|15|TRBV5-3
TGTGCCAGATTGGAGGACGGAACCCGGGGAACTGAAGCTTTCTTT
CARLEDGTRGTEAFF
>TRBJ2-3|many|TRBD2|17|TRBV19
TGTGCCAGTAGTATAGATCCCCCTAGCGGGGGGGCAGATACGCAGTATTTT
CASSIDPPSGGADTQYF
>TRBJ1-4|-|-|15|TRBV27
TGTGCCAGCAGTCCCCGTGGAGGGAAAAATGAAAAACTGTTTTTT
CASSPRGGKNEKLFF
>TRBJ2-3|once|TRBD2|17|TRBV11-2
TGTGCCAGCAGCCTACAGGGGACTAGCGACCGCACAGATACGCAGTATTTT
CASSLQGTSDRTDTQYF
>TRBJ2-7|-|TRBD2|15|TRBV28
TGTGCCAGCAGTTTATGGTCTAGCGGGGGTAACGAGCAGTACTTC
CASSLWSSGGNEQYF
>TRBJ1-1|-|-|15|TRBV2
TGTGCCAGCAGGGGTATTCTGCAGGGTGACACTGAAGCTTTCTTT
CASRGILQGDTEAFF
>TRBJ1-4|-|TRBD1|15|TRBV28
TGTGCCAGCAGTAAGCTACAGGGGGGGAGTGAAAAACTGTTTTTT
CASSKLQGGSEKLFF
>TRBJ2-7|-|TRBD1|16|TRBV5-1
TGCGCCAGCAGCTTGGCCACAGGGGGCTCAACCTACGAGCAGTACTTC
CASSLATGGSTYEQYF
>TRBJ2-3|-|-|15|TRBV18
TGTGCCAGCTCACCACTGCAGGCCCGCACAGATACGCAGTATTTT
CASSPLQARTDTQYF
>TRBJ2-5|-|TRBD1|13|TRBV18
TGTGCCAGCTCACCGACAGGGCTGGAGACCCAGTACTTC
CASSPTGLETQYF
>TRBJ2-5|-|-|13|TRBV5-1
TGCGCCAGCAGCTTGACTCCGGAAGAGACCCAGTACTTC
CASSLTPEETQYF
>TRBJ1-2|-|-|12|TRBV7-2
TGTGCCAGCAGCCCCAGGGATCGCGGCTACACCTTC
CASSPRDRGYTF
>TRBJ2-7|-|-|12|TRBV6-5
TGCGCCAGCAGTTACCCAGACCAGGGATGGTACTTC
CASSYPDQGWYF
>TRBJ2-7|-|TRBD1|14|TRBV7-2
TGTGCCAGCAGCCGACAGGGAAGCCCCTACGAGCAGTACTTC
CASSRQGSPYEQYF
>TRBJ2-2|-|-|11|TRBV20-1
TGCAGTGCTTCGGGACACGGGGAGCTGTTTTTT
CSASGHGELFF
>TRBJ2-6|few|-|12|TRBV7-8
TGTGCCAGCAGCCCCGGGTCTGACGTCCTGACTTTC
CASSPGSDVLTF
>TRBJ1-2|-|-|12|TRBV6-6
TGTGCCAGCAGTGGGGGGGGGATCGGCTACACCTTC
CASSGGGIGYTF
>TRBJ2-2|-|-|16|TRBV5-1
TGCGCCAGCAGCTTGGCATGGGGGGCGAACACCGGGGAGCTGTTTTTT
CASSLAWGANTGELFF
>TRBJ1-2|-|TRBD1|13|TRBV4-2
TGTGCCAGCAGCCTACACACAGGGGAGGGCTACACCTTC
CASSLHTGEGYTF
>TRBJ2-1|few|TRBD1|16|TRBV9
TGTGCCAGCAGCGTAACGACAGGGGGCTTCTACAATGAGCAGTTCTTC
CASSVTTGGFYNEQFF
>TRBJ2-4|-|-|13|TRBV4-3
TGCGCCAGCAGCCAAGATCGGGGGTACATTCAGTACTTC
CASSQDRGYIQYF
>TRBJ2-7|-|-|12|TRBV7-9
TGTGCCAGCAGTTATCAGGGGAACGAGCAGTACTTC
CASSYQGNEQYF
>TRBJ2-1|-|-|15|TRBV7-2
TGTGCCAGCAGCTACCTCACCAACTACAGGGATGAGCAGTTCTTC
CASSYLTNYRDEQFF
>TRBJ2-7|few|-|15|TRBV7-2
TGTGCCAGCAGCTTAACAGGCACCCGCTCCTACGAGCAGTACTTC
CASSLTGTRSYEQYF
>TRBJ1-2|-|TRBD1|14|TRBV18
TGTGCCAGCTCACCAGGACAGGGATATTATGGCTACACCTTC
CASSPGQGYYGYTF
>TRBJ1-1|-|-|16|TRBV19
TGTGCCAGTAGTATAGGTTTTCTAACAGTAGGCGCTGAAGCTTTCTTT
CASSIGFLTVGAEAFF
>TRBJ1-1|-|-|14|TRBV9
TGTGCCAGCAGTGTGACATCGCAGAACACTGAAGCTTTCTTT
CASSVTSQNTEAFF
>TRBJ2-5|-|TRBD1|15|TRBV4-1
TGCGCCAGCAGCCCCTACAGGGGAAGTGAAGAGACCCAGTACTTC
CASSPYRGSEETQYF
>TRBJ2-2|-|TRBD2|18|TRBV18
TGTGCCAGCTCATACGGACTAGCGGGGGTGCGAGGCACCGGGGAGCTGTTTTTT
CASSYGLAGVRGTGELFF
>TRBJ1-5|-|-|14|TRBV5-6
TGTGCCAGCAGCTTCATAGGGGCGAATCAGCCCCAGCATTTT
CASSFIGANQPQHF
>TRBJ1-4|-|-|14|TRBV13
TGTGCCAGCAGCCGAGGACGGGAAAATGAAAAACTGTTTTTT
CASSRGRENEKLFF
>TRBJ2-3|few|TRBD2|16|TRBV5-1
TGCGCCAGCAGCGGAACAACGAGCGGGAGTGGGGATACGCAGTATTTT
CASSGTTSGSGDTQYF
>TRBJ1-5|-|-|13|TRBV2
TGTGCCAGCATGCGGGATAGCAATCAGCCCCAGCATTTT
CASMRDSNQPQHF
>TRBJ2-5|few|-|15|TRBV5-5
TGTGCCAGCAGCTTAGGGGATGGCCCACAAGAGACCCAGTACTTC
CASSLGDGPQETQYF
>TRBJ2-1|-|TRBD1|14|TRBV6-6
TGTGCCAGCAGTCCTGGGACAGTTTACAATGAGCAGTTCTTC
CASSPGTVYNEQFF
>TRBJ1-3|-|-|14|TRBV2
TGTGCCAGCCGCAGGGGCTCCTCTGGAAACACCATATATTTT
CASRRGSSGNTIYF
>TRBJ1-2|-|TRBD1|14|TRBV6-5
TGTGCCAGCAGCCAGGGACAGGGGTTATCTGGCTACACCTTC
CASSQGQGLSGYTF
>TRBJ1-2|-|TRBD1|14|TRBV2
TGTGCCAGCAGCTTGTTGCCAGGGGGATTTGGCTACACCTTC
CASSLLPGGFGYTF
>TRBJ2-3|-|-|14|TRBV27
TGTGCCAGCAGTGCCGACAGTTCAAGAGATACGCAGTATTTT
CASSADSSRDTQYF
>TRBJ1-3|few|-|15|TRBV6-5
TGTGCCAGCTCCGACCAGGGTGCCTCTGGAAACACCATATATTTT
CASSDQGASGNTIYF
>TRBJ2-3|-|TRBD2|15|TRBV30
TGTGCCTGGTTCCTAGCGGGAGGGCCATCAGATACGCAGTATTTT
CAWFLAGGPSDTQYF
>TRBJ2-5|-|TRBD1|13|TRBV7-3
TGTGCCAGCAGCTTCGGACAGGGGGAGACCCAGTACTTC
CASSFGQGETQYF